This T cell receptor beta chain was identified during a study of CD8+CD57+ T cells in acquired aplastic anemia. Both TCR beta VDJ combination and CDR3 sequence profiling were carried out. Genomic DNA was the template for this profiling. TCRdb analysed the reads with MiXCR anew, one entry per CDR3 protein. The sample lists 300,000 or so distinct CDR3 sequences, roughly half occurring once. V shed 1 base and J 7 bases; nucleotides not matched to a gene: 6. This CDR3 comprises 15 residues. From germline, CDR1 is SGHAT and CDR2 FQNNGV. This sequence originates from a human donor with severe aplastic anemia or a healthy control (not recorded which). The chain uses TRBV11-2 and TRBJ2-1; TRBD2 matches at 8 bases. Sequencing input: sorted CD4+, CD8+, or CD8+CD57+ T cells (not recorded which) from PBMCs. The CDR3 bases are TGTGCCAGCAGCTTAGTTGCGGGGGGAACAAATGAGCAGTTCTTC. It translates to CASSLVAGGTNEQFF.